Following are 18 T cell receptor beta chains from one sample sequenced in a study of cytomegalovirus exposure and HLA in healthy donors. Sequenced by immunoSEQ multiplex PCR; TCRdb stores in-frame clones only, minus some. The sample yields 160,000 or so clones, around four fifths seen once. The sequenced material came from PBMCs. These receptors were obtained from a man aged 25-45 years in good health and CMV-seropositive.

This clone was observed a few times. J is TRBJ1-5 and V is TRBV29-1; 7 bases align to TRBD1. The CDR3 totals 12 residues. The junction had 6 bases not matched to a gene; V was cut back by 6 bases and J by 7 bases. Germline V lookup: CDR1 SQVTM, CDR2 ANQGSEA. Here the CDR3 reads CSVRDSGQPQHF. The CDR3 bases are TGCAGCGTCCGGGACAGCGGACAGCCCCAGCATTTT.

Written as DNA, the CDR3 is TGCGCCAGCAGCTTGGGGACTAGCGGCCTCACAGATACGCAGTATTTT. This translates into CASSLGTSGLTDTQYF. The chain employs TRBV5-1 and TRBJ2-3; 10 bases line up with TRBD2. V gave up 0 bases and J gave up 2 bases; unmatched junction bases: 3. The CDR3 is 16 amino acids. CDR1 is SGHRS, CDR2 YFSETQ, per germline.

The chain recombines TRBV30 with TRBJ2-7; 7 bases align to TRBD1. CDR3 length: 15 residues. V gave up 2 bases and J gave up 7 bases; unmatched junction bases: 14. CDR1 is GTSNPN, CDR2 SVGIG, per germline (reference sequence). The CDR3 region has the DNA TGTGCCTGGAGTAGAGGGACAGTAGCCCGTAGGGAGCAGTACTTC. Translating gives CAWSRGTVARREQYF.

V and J are TRBV4-3 and TRBJ1-2, with D maybe TRBD1 (5 bases). The germline V and J ends were trimmed by 2 bases and 10 bases, with 17 bases remaining between them. The length of the CDR3 is 14 residues. Germline V CDR1 and CDR2: LGHNA, YSLEER. The CDR3 bases are TGCGCCAGCAGCCAAAGATGGGGGTGGGGGGTCTACACCTTC. Residues: CASSQRWGWGVYTF.

CDR3 sequence: CASSQDGQAAPTDTQYF. The CDR3 nucleotides read TGCGCCAGCAGCCAAGATGGACAGGCAGCTCCCACAGATACGCAGTATTTT. The chain combines TRBV4-3 with TRBJ2-3, with 7 bases aligning to TRBD1. CDR3 size: 17 residues. The germline V gene encodes CDR1 LGHNA and CDR2 YSLEER. V lost 0 bases to trimming and J lost 2 bases; unmatched junction nucleotides: 8.

This chain joins TRBV18 and TRBJ1-5; 8 nucleotides match TRBD1. The length of the CDR3 is 15 residues. Germline trimming cut 2 bases from V and 5 bases from J; bases unmatched to any gene: 5. Germline CDR1 and CDR2: KGHSH and LQKENI. The CDR3 region is CASSPAGGRDQPQHF. In DNA, the CDR3 is TGTGCCAGCTCACCAGCAGGGGGCCGGGATCAGCCCCAGCATTTT.

J is TRBJ1-4 and V is TRBV7-9; no reliable D call. V was clipped by 2 bases and J by 8 bases, with 6 bases between them. Germline CDR1 and CDR2: SEHNR and FQNEAQ (reference sequence). This CDR3 has 12 amino acids. The CDR3 nucleotides read TGTGCCAGCAGCTTACCTCGGGAAAAACTGTTTTTT. Translated, it gives CASSLPREKLFF.

The CDR3 sequence is CASSFLGAQDTQYF. The CDR3 nucleotides are TGCGCCAGCAGCTTCCTCGGTGCCCAAGATACGCAGTATTTT. This chain connects TRBV5-1 to TRBJ2-3; D is unresolved. V gave up 2 bases and J gave up 5 bases, with 12 bases separating them. This CDR3 is 14 amino acids long. Germline-derived CDR1 and CDR2 are SGHRS and YFSETQ.

This clone appeared a single time. J is TRBJ2-5 and V is TRBV9, with D possibly matching TRBD2 (5 bases). CDR3 length: 14 amino acids. The germline V and J ends were trimmed by 6 bases and 5 bases, with 17 bases remaining between them. Germline lookup yields CDR1 SGDLS and CDR2 YYNGEE. The CDR3 protein is CASTRTATGETQYF. CDR3 coding DNA: TGTGCCAGCACCCGGACGGCCACGGGGGAGACCCAGTACTTC. The variable domain in full, with the rest retrieved from reference TRBV9 and TRBJ2-5, is DSGVTQTPKHLITATGQRVTLRCSPRSGDLSVYWYQQSLDQGLQFLIQYYNGEERAKGNILERFSAQQFPDLHSELNLSSLELGDSALYFCASTRTATGETQYFGPGTRLLVL.

The V call is TRBV18, the J call TRBJ1-1; D remains unclear. Germline loops: CDR1 KGHSH, CDR2 LQKENI. V shed 2 bases and J shed 4 bases, with 11 bases lying between them. The CDR3 is 14 residues long. CDR3 region: CASSPYTEGTEAFF. CDR3 DNA sequence: TGTGCCAGCTCACCATACACGGAGGGCACTGAAGCTTTCTTT.

The CDR3: CASSLSFSSYEQYF. CDR3 coding DNA: TGTGCCAGCAGCTTAAGCTTTAGCTCCTACGAGCAGTACTTC. This chain connects TRBV13 to TRBJ2-7; D ambiguous. The CDR3 loop spans 14 amino acids. In germline, CDR1 is PRHDT, CDR2 FYEKMQ (reference sequence). V gave up 2 bases and J gave up 0 bases, with 8 bases separating them.

The rearrangement uses TRBV6-1 and TRBJ1-3, with D possibly being TRBD1 (5 bases). Trimming pared 7 bases from V and 4 bases from J, leaving 11 bases between. This CDR3 spans 13 amino acids. CDR1 and CDR2 from the germline V gene are MNHNS and SASEGT. In DNA, the CDR3 is TGTGCCAGCAACCAGGGATCCGGAAACACCATATATTTT. It yields the protein CASNQGSGNTIYF.

This rearrangement joins TRBV27 to TRBJ2-5; 7 nucleotides agree with TRBD2. The germline V gene encodes CDR1 MNHEY and CDR2 SMNVEV (reference sequence). This CDR3 has 14 amino acids. Trimming at V came to 6 bases and at J to 1 base, leaving 5 bases not matched to a gene. CDR3 in amino acids: CASRRAGTQETQYF. The CDR3 region has the DNA TGTGCCAGCAGACGAGCGGGGACCCAAGAGACCCAGTACTTC.

The table lists this clone with a count of one. J is TRBJ2-7 and V is TRBV23-1; D may be TRBD2 (6 bases). TRBV23-1 is assigned to the ORF class and has an uncertain function. The CDR3 covers 14 residues. V gave up 2 bases and J gave up 0 bases, with 8 bases separating them. The CDR3 DNA follows: TGCGCCAGCAGTCAACGGGGGAACTCCTACGAGCAGTACTTC. Translating it yields CASSQRGNSYEQYF.

The chain employs TRBV25-1 and TRBJ2-3; D not resolved. V was pared by 4 bases and J by 4 bases, with 9 bases between. Germline V lookup: CDR1 MGHDK, CDR2 SYGVNS. The CDR3 has 13 amino acids. CDR3 sequence (DNA): TGTGCCAGCAGTGCCCCCGAGGCAGATACGCAGTATTTT. Protein product: CASSAPEADTQYF.

With regard to this clone: Other DNA sequences of this sample code for an identical CDR3. The chain uses TRBV9 and TRBJ1-5; TRBD1 matches 9 bases. Germline CDR1 SGDLS, CDR2 YYNGEE. The V and J ends lost 3 bases and 4 bases, in that order; junction bases with no gene match: 2. The CDR3 spans 14 residues. The CDR3 region has the DNA TGTGCCAGCAGCGCCGGGACAGGGAATCAGCCCCAGCATTTT. This codes for CASSAGTGNQPQHF.

The chain carries TRBV5-4 and TRBJ1-2, with unresolved D. CDR1 is SGHNT and CDR2 is YYREEE in the germline V gene (reference sequence). This CDR3 has 15 amino acids. V gave up 3 bases and J gave up 4 bases, with 16 bases separating them. The CDR3 is CASSSRVTESYGYTF. CDR3 bases: TGTGCCAGCAGCTCCCGTGTCACAGAGTCCTATGGCTACACCTTC. Using reference TRBV5-4 and TRBJ1-2 for the parts outside the CDR3, the full variable domain is ETGVTQSPTHLIKTRGQQVTLRCSSQSGHNTVSWYQQALGQGPQFIFQYYREEENGRGNFPPRFSGLQFPNYSSELNVNALELDDSALYLCASSSRVTESYGYTFGSGTRLTVV.

This chain connects TRBV6-6 to TRBJ2-7, with D tentatively TRBD2 (6 bases). CDR1 and CDR2 from the germline V gene are MNHNY and SVGAGI (reference sequence). This CDR3 has 14 residues. V was cut by 0 bases and J by 3 bases, with 9 bases left in between. The DNA of the CDR3 is TGTGCCAGCAGTTACTCTGGGGGGTTCTACGAGCAGTACTTC. Protein: CASSYSGGFYEQYF.